This T cell receptor beta chain appears in the sequencing data of a study of OX40 agonist ivuxolimab in advanced cancers. As for the study in general: As their treatment, patients were administered ivuxolimab, an agonistic anti-OX40 (CD134) antibody. It was permissible to have had prior anti-PD-1, anti-PD-L1 or anti-CTLA-4 therapy, and approximately 40% had some.

Using immunoSEQ multiplex PCR, the repertoire was profiled, and TCRdb retains in-frame clones only, with some absent. The table records about 71,000 clones, around nine tenths of them present only once. Study results and caveats: The 0.1-3.0 mg/kg partial responders had among the lowest clonal expansion.

Germline CDR1 is KGHSH and CDR2 is LQKENI. This CDR3 region has 15 residues. J gave up 2 bases and V 2 bases, and 2 bases lay outside the gene matches. About this clone: Its antigen is undetermined.

The chain recombines TRBV18 with TRBJ2-7, with 11 nucleotides matching TRBD1. Source: CD4+ or CD8+ T cells sorted from blood, taken in a trial of the OX40 agonist ivuxolimab. The sequence derives from an adult with an advanced solid tumor such as melanoma, head and neck, liver or kidney cancer. The CDR3 reads CASSPGGQGAYEQYF. The CDR3 nucleotides read TGTGCCAGCTCACCAGGGGGACAGGGGGCCTACGAGCAGTACTTC. Based on the CDR3 plus reference TRBV18 and TRBJ2-7, the full variable domain is NAGVMQNPRHLVRRRGQEARLRCSPMKGHSHVYWYRQLPEEGLKFMVYLQKENIIDESGMPKERFSAEFPKEGPSILRIQQVVRGDSAAYFCASSPGGQGAYEQYFGPGTRLTVT.